This T cell receptor (beta chain) was recorded in a study of brain T cells in children with intractable seizures. Notes on the study in general: Clones missing pre-surgery may reflect undersampling of that blood sample.

V lost 1 base and J lost 5, with 11 bases in between. CDR1 is SGHVS and CDR2 is FNYEAQ in the germline V gene. The CDR3 runs to 14 residues. Measured with immunoSEQ multiplex PCR; TCRdb has only the in-frame clones, and not every one. Here the sample spans roughly 110,000 clones, roughly 94% being singletons. Of note for this clone: The antigen is not known.

Only cases whose brain tissue showed the highest T cell transcript signatures were sequenced. At least one anti-epileptic drug was given before surgery. The rearrangement links TRBV7-6 to TRBJ1-1; D call uncertain. The receptor was isolated from a boy under three years old with hemimegalencephaly and intractable seizures. The sequencing here drew on peripheral blood, taken at surgery. The CDR3 DNA follows: TGTGCCAGCAGCTTAGTCCTCGTCCCGACTGAAGCTTTCTTT. This gives the protein CASSLVLVPTEAFF.